The 25 T cell receptor beta chains below were found in one sample sequenced in a study of blood T cell repertoires in COVID-19. The assay was immunoSEQ multiplex PCR, and TCRdb's table has in-frame clones only and misses some. Of about 250,000 clones listed, 85% to 90% were seen once; the top ten hold under 2.5%. Sequenced: PBMCs or T cells enriched from blood (not recorded which). The source is a woman under 30 who had recovered from COVID-19.

The chain recombines TRBV5-6 with TRBJ1-2; D is perhaps TRBD1 (6 bases). The germline CDR1 and CDR2 sequences are SGHDT and YYEEEE. The CDR3 is 15 amino acids. The V end was cut by 4 bases, the J end by 5 bases, with 18 bases between. CDR3 nucleotide sequence: TGTGCCAGCAGCCCGCCCGGACAGAGCCGTTATGGCTACACCTTC. This encodes CASSPPGQSRYGYTF.

CDR3 region: CASSYGGSDYGYTF. In DNA, the CDR3 is TGTGCCAGCAGTTACGGCGGATCAGACTATGGCTACACCTTC. The V and J genes are TRBV6-5 and TRBJ1-2, with unresolved D. Germline CDR1 is MNHEY and CDR2 is SVGAGI. Trimming pared 2 bases from V and 3 bases from J, leaving 10 bases between. CDR3 size: 14 residues.

The rearrangement joins TRBV7-8 to TRBJ2-1; D is perhaps TRBD2 (5 bases). The V and J ends lost 5 bases and 6 bases respectively, with 20 bases between them. Germline-derived CDR1 and CDR2 are SGHVS and FQNEAQ. The CDR3 runs to 16 residues. DNA for the CDR3: TGTGCCAGCAGCCCACCAACTAGTTCCTTTATCAATGAGCAGTTCTTC. Protein product: CASSPPTSSFINEQFF.

As DNA, the CDR3 is TGTGCCAGCAAAATCAGGGGACAACTTAACTATGGCTACACCTTC. It codes for CASKIRGQLNYGYTF. V gene TRBV6-5 combines with J gene TRBJ1-2; possibly TRBD1 for D (6 bases). Looked up from germline, CDR1 is MNHEY and CDR2 is SVGAGI. There are 15 residues in the CDR3. V lost 7 bases and J lost 1, with 16 bases in between.

This clone was observed a few times. This sequence joins TRBV19 and TRBJ2-6; 7 bases are a match to TRBD2. Losses at the gene ends were 3 bases for V and 5 bases for J; bases not matched to a gene: 7. CDR3 length equals 16 residues. Germline V gene sequence: CDR1 LNHDA, CDR2 SQIVND (reference sequence). In DNA, the CDR3 is TGTGCCAGTAGTATGGGGGAGGGTCTCTGGGCCAACGTCCTGACTTTC. The encoded protein is CASSMGEGLWANVLTF.

V usage is TRBV5-1 and J usage is TRBJ1-6; no definite D call. Trimming left V 3 bases short and J 0 bases short, with 10 bases between. CDR3 length: 16 residues. Germline V gives CDR1 SGHRS, CDR2 YFSETQ. The CDR3 DNA reads as TGCGCCAGCAGCTGGACGGAGGCCTCCTATAATTCACCCCTCCACTTT. This gives the protein CASSWTEASYNSPLHF.

J is TRBJ1-1 and V is TRBV6-5, with 7 bases lining up with TRBD1. The V and J ends lost 6 bases and 4 bases, in that order; junction bases with no gene match: 8. The germline gives CDR1 MNHEY, CDR2 SVGAGI. The CDR3 runs to 14 residues. The CDR3: CASSQKGALTEAFF. The CDR3 DNA follows: TGTGCCAGCAGCCAAAAGGGGGCGCTCACTGAAGCTTTCTTT.

This clone is a singleton in its sample. The chain joins TRBV1 to TRBJ2-2; TRBD2 is taken as the D call from the table, unchecked against the DNA. TRBV1 is a known pseudogene. The CDR3 contains 15 residues. DNA for the CDR3: TGCACCAGCCCGGGGGGGCTGATTGCTAACGGGGAGCTGTTTTTT. It codes for CTSPGGLIANGELFF.

V is TRBV11-3 and J is TRBJ2-3; 11 nucleotides align to TRBD2. From germline, CDR1 is SGHNT and CDR2 YENEEA. This CDR3 is 16 amino acids long. V gave up 5 bases and J gave up 2 bases; unmatched junction bases: 6. CDR3 nucleotide sequence: TGTGCCAGCAGCCCAGGGACTAGCGGCTACACAGATACGCAGTATTTT. It is translated as CASSPGTSGYTDTQYF. The whole variable domain, filled in from reference TRBV11-3 and TRBJ2-3, reads EAGVVQSPRYKIIEKKQPVAFWCNPISGHNTLYWYLQNLGQGPELLIRYENEEAVDDSQLPKDRFSAERLKGVDSTLKIQPAELGDSAVYLCASSPGTSGYTDTQYFGPGTRLTVL.

The V gene is TRBV11-2, the J gene TRBJ2-7, with 7 bases matching TRBD2. The germline CDR1 and CDR2 sequences are SGHAT and FQNNGV. CDR3 size: 14 residues. The junction had 4 bases not matched to a gene; V was cut back by 2 bases and J by 3 bases. The CDR3 DNA reads as TGTGCCAGCAGCTTATCCGAGCGGGGCTACGAGCAGTACTTC. It is translated as CASSLSERGYEQYF.

The rearrangement uses TRBV15 and TRBJ2-7; 11 nucleotides agree with TRBD1. V trimming: 8 bases; J trimming: 6 bases; junction bases outside the gene matches: 6. The germline gives CDR1 LNHNV, CDR2 YYDKDF (reference sequence). CDR3 length: 13 amino acids. CDR3 bases: TGTGCCACCGGATCGGGACAGGGGGGCGAGCAGTACTTC. Translation gives CATGSGQGGEQYF.

This clone was seen only a few times. The V and J genes are TRBV27 and TRBJ1-5; TRBD1 is a possible D gene (5 bases). With 4 bases removed from V and 0 bases from J, the gap between germline ends came to 7 bases. Germline CDR1 reads MNHEY; CDR2 reads SMNVEV (reference sequence). This CDR3 is 14 amino acids long. As DNA, the CDR3 is TGTGCCAGCAGTTCCAGGGTTAGCAATCAGCCCCAGCATTTT. Amino acids: CASSSRVSNQPQHF.

As concerns this clone: Germline is not matched at one junction end, which may reflect a read error. This chain uses TRBV7-7 with TRBJ2-7; 8 bases fit TRBD1. The CDR3 totals 15 residues. From germline, CDR1 is SSHAT and CDR2 FNYEAQ (reference sequence). The CDR3 is CASSLGTGDSYEQYF. The DNA for the CDR3 is TGTGCTAGCAGCTTGGGGACAGGCGACTCCTACGAGCAGTACTTC.

V and J are TRBV2 and TRBJ2-7; tentatively, D is TRBD2 (6 bases). Between the trimmed V and J ends, which lost 6 bases and 2 bases, there was a span of 11 bases. The CDR3 loop spans 13 amino acids. CDR1 SNHLY and CDR2 FYNNEI come from the germline V gene. The CDR3 loop is CASRDYYPYEQYF. The CDR3 region has the DNA TGTGCCAGCAGGGACTACTACCCCTACGAGCAGTACTTC.

The J gene is TRBJ1-1, the V gene TRBV4-1, with D possibly TRBD1 on 5 matching bases. Germline V gives CDR1 MGHRA, CDR2 YSYEKL. The V end lost 3 bases, the J end lost 5 bases, and 10 bases lay between the germline ends. The CDR3 length is 13 residues. The DNA of the CDR3 is TGCGCCAGCAGCCACAGGGTGGGTACTGAAGCTTTCTTT. This translates into CASSHRVGTEAFF.

V and J are TRBV5-8 and TRBJ1-2; 11 bases agree with TRBD1. J was trimmed by 8 bases and V by 0 bases; bases with no gene match: 6. Germline values: CDR1 SGHTS, CDR2 YDEGEE. CDR3 length equals 15 residues. CDR3 sequence (DNA): TGTGCCAGCAGCTTGGAAGGACAGGGGGCGCCAGGCTACACCTTC. It translates to CASSLEGQGAPGYTF.

This clone was seen a single time. The chain employs TRBV5-5 and TRBJ1-2; maybe TRBD1 (5 bases). The CDR3 sequence is 15 residues long. The V end was cut by 0 bases, the J end by 1 base, with 10 bases between. In germline, CDR1 is SGHKS, CDR2 YYEKEE (reference sequence). CDR3 nucleotides: TGTGCCAGCAGCTTGGAAACAGGCCTTAACTATGGCTACACCTTC. This sequence encodes CASSLETGLNYGYTF.

The CDR3 loop is CASSPLAPGTGELFF. As DNA, the CDR3 is TGTGCCAGCAGCCCTCTAGCGCCGGGGACCGGGGAGCTGTTTTTT. The gene calls are TRBV3-1 (or the pseudogene TRBV3-2) and TRBJ2-2; D is possibly TRBD2 (6 bases). Germline lookup yields CDR1 LGHDT and CDR2 YNNKEL (reference sequence). The length of the CDR3 is 15 residues. The V end lost 4 bases, the J end lost 5 bases, and 14 bases lay between the germline ends.

The table lists this clone with a few counts. V and J are TRBV5-1 and TRBJ2-5; 10 bases match TRBD2. With 2 bases clipped from V and 4 bases from J, the junction kept 5 bases outside the gene matches. The CDR3 has 15 amino acids. In germline, CDR1 is SGHRS, CDR2 YFSETQ. CDR3 region: CASSLQRGGVETQYF. In DNA form, the CDR3 reads TGCGCCAGCAGCTTACAGCGGGGGGGCGTAGAGACCCAGTACTTC.

The rearrangement joins TRBV4-1 to TRBJ1-5, with 9 bases aligning to TRBD1. The V segment lost 3 bases and the J segment 6 bases; nucleotides outside the gene matches: 9. Per the germline V gene, CDR1 is MGHRA and CDR2 is YSYEKL. The CDR3 totals 16 residues. In nucleotides, the CDR3 is TGCGCCAGCAGCCACATTACAGGGGGCCGCACTCAGCCCCAGCATTTT. This gives the protein CASSHITGGRTQPQHF.

The CDR3 DNA follows: TGTGCCAGCACCCTCAGGGGGAACACTGAAGCTTTCTTT. This codes for CASTLRGNTEAFF. This sequence joins TRBV28 and TRBJ1-1, with D perhaps matching TRBD1 (6 bases). This CDR3 spans 13 amino acids. V was shortened by 7 bases and J by 1 base, with 10 bases between the two germline ends. Per the germline V gene, CDR1 is MDHEN and CDR2 is SYDVKM.

The chain carries TRBV2 and TRBJ2-5; 10 bases are a match to TRBD2. This CDR3 is 15 amino acids long. V lost 6 bases to trimming and J lost 4 bases; unmatched junction nucleotides: 8. The germline V gene has CDR1 SNHLY and CDR2 FYNNEI. The CDR3, as DNA: TGTGCCAGCAGACCCCTAGCGGGGGTTTTAGAGACCCAGTACTTC. Its protein product is CASRPLAGVLETQYF.

The chain recombines TRBV29-1 with TRBJ1-5; D is possibly TRBD1 (5 bases). This CDR3 spans 13 amino acids. V was pared by 4 bases and J by 5 bases, with 12 bases between. The germline V gene has CDR1 SQVTM and CDR2 ANQGSEA. For the CDR3, the DNA is TGCAGCGTTGGACCGGACACTTATCAGCCCCAGCATTTT. Its translation: CSVGPDTYQPQHF. Complete variable domain (other parts from reference TRBV29-1 and TRBJ1-5): SAVISQKPSRDICQRGTSLTIQCQVDSQVTMMFWYRQQPGQSLTLIATANQGSEATYESGFVIDKFPISRPNLTFSTLTVSNMSPEDSSIYLCSVGPDTYQPQHFGDGTRLSIL.

This chain links TRBV4-1 with TRBJ1-2; D is ambiguous. V lost 0 bases to trimming and J lost 2 bases, with 13 bases between them. The CDR3 is 16 amino acids. Germline assignment: CDR1 MGHRA and CDR2 YSYEKL. CDR3 bases: TGCGCCAGCAGCCAAGAAAGTCAGCTAGTCAACTATGGCTACACCTTC. It encodes CASSQESQLVNYGYTF.

The chain employs TRBV6-5 and TRBJ1-4; D perhaps matches TRBD1 (5 bases). The germline V gene encodes CDR1 MNHEY and CDR2 SVGAGI. The CDR3 extends over 15 amino acids. The V and J ends lost 11 bases and 2 bases respectively, with 18 bases between them. The CDR3 DNA is TGTGCCTGCGCCTTAGGGGAATCCACTAATGAAAAACTGTTTTTT. As protein: CACALGESTNEKLFF.